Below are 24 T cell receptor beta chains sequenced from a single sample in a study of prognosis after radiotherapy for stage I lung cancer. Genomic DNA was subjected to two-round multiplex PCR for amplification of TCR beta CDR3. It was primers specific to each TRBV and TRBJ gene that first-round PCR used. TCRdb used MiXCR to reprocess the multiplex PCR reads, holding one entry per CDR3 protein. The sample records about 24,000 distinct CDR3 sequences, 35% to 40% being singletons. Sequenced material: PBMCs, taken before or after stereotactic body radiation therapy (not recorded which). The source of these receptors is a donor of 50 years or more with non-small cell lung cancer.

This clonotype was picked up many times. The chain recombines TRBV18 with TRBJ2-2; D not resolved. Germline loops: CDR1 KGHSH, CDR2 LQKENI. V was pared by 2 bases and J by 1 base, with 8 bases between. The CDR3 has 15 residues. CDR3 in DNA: TGTGCCAGCTCACCAATTTCAGGGAACACCGGGGAGCTGTTTTTT. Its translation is CASSPISGNTGELFF.

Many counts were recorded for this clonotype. The CDR3 coding sequence is TGTGCCAGCAGTGGACAGGGGGGAGGCTACACCTTC. This translates into CASSGQGGGYTF. V is TRBV2 and J is TRBJ1-2; TRBD1 matches 9 bases. J was trimmed by 8 bases and V by 4 bases; bases with no gene match: 2. The germline V gene encodes CDR1 SNHLY and CDR2 FYNNEI. The length of the CDR3 is 12 residues.

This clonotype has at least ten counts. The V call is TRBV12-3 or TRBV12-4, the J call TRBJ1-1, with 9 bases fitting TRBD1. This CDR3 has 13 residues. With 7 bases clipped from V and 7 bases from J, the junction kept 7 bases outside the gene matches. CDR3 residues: CASILQGAFEAFF. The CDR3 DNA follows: TGTGCCAGCATCTTACAGGGGGCTTTTGAAGCTTTCTTT.

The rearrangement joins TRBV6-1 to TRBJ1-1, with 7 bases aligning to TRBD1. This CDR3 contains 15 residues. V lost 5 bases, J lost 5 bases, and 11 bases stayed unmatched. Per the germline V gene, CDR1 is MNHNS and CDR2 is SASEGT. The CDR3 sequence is CASSRWTGGITEAFF. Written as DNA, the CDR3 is TGTGCCAGCAGTCGATGGACAGGAGGAATTACTGAAGCTTTCTTT.

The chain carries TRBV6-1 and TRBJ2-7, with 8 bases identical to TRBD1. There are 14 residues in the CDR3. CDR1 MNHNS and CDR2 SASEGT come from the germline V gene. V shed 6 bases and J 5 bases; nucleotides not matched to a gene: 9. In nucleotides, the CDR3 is TGTGCCAGCAGCCTTGGACAGGGAATCGACGAGCAGTACTTC. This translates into CASSLGQGIDEQYF.

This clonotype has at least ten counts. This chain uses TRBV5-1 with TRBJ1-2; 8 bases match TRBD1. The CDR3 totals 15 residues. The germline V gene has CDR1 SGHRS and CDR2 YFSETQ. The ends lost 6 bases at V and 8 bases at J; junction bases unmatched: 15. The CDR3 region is CASKHDRGPGGGYTF. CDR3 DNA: TGCGCCAGCAAGCACGACAGGGGCCCCGGAGGAGGCTACACCTTC.

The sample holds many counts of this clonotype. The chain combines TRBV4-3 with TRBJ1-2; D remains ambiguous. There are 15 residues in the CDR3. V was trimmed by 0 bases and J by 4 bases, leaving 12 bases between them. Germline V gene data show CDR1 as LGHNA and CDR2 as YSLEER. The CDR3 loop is CASSQESEEIYGYTF. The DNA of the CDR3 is TGCGCCAGCAGCCAAGAATCTGAGGAGATCTATGGCTACACCTTC.

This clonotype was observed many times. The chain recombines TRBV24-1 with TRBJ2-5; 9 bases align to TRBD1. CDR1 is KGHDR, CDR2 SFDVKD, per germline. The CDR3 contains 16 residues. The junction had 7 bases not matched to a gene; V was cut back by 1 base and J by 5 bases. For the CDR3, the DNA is TGTGCCACCAGTGATTTTAGGGACAGGGACGGGGAGACCCAGTACTTC. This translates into CATSDFRDRDGETQYF.

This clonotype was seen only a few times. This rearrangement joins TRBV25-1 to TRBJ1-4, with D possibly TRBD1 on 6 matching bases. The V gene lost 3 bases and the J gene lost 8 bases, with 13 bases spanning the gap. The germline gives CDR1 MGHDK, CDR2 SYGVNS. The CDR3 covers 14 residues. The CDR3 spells CASSDGRGGEKLFF. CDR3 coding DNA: TGTGCCAGCAGTGACGGCAGGGGTGGAGAAAAACTGTTTTTT. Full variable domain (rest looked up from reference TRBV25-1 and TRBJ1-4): EADIYQTPRYLVIGTGKKITLECSQTMGHDKMYWYQQDPGMELHLIHYSYGVNSTEKGDLSSESTVSRIRTEHFPLTLESARPSHTSQYLCASSDGRGGEKLFFGSGTQLSVL.

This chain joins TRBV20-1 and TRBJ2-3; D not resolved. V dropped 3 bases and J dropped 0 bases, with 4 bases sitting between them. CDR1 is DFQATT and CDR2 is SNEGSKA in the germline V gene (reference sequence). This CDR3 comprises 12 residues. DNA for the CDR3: TGCAGTGCTAGCGGTAGCACAGATACGCAGTATTTT. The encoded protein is CSASGSTDTQYF.

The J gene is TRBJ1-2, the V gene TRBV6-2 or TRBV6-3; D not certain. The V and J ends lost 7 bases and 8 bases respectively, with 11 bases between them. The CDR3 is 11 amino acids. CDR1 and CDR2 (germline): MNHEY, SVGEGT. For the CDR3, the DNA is TGTGCCAGCATAGTGGCCTACGGCTACACCTTC. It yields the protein CASIVAYGYTF.

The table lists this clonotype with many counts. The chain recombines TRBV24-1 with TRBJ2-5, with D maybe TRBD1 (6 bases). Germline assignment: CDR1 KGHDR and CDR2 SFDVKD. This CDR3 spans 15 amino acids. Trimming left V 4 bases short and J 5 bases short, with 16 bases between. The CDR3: CATSDSRGQGETQYF. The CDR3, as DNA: TGTGCCACCAGTGACTCTCGGGGACAAGGGGAGACCCAGTACTTC.

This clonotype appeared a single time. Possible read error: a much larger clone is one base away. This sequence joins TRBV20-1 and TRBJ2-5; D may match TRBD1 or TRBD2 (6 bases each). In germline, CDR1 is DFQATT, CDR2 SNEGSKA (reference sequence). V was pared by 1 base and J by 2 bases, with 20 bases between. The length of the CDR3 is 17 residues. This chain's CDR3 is CSARGTFLGGKQETQYF. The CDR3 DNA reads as TGCAGTGCTAGAGGGACCTTCTTAGGGGGGAAACAAGAGACCCAGTACTTC.

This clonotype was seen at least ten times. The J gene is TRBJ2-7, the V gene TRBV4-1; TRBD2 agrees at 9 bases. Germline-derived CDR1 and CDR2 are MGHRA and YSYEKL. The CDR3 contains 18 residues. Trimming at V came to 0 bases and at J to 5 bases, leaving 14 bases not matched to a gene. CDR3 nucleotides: TGCGCCAGCAGCCAAGAGGGGTTCGGCGGGAGGGCCAAGCACGAGCAGTACTTC. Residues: CASSQEGFGGRAKHEQYF.

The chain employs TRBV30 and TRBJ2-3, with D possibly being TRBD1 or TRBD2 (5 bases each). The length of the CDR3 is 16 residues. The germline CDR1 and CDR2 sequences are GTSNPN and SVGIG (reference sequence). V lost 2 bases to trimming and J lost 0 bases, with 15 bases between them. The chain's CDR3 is CAWSNRGAVSTDTQYF. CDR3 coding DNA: TGTGCCTGGAGTAATCGAGGGGCTGTGAGCACAGATACGCAGTATTTT.

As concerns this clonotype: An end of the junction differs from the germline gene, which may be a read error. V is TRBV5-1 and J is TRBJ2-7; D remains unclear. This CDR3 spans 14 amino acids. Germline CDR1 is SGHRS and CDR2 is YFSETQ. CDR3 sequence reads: CASSVLARSYEKYF. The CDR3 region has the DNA TGCGCCAGCAGCGTACTGGCGAGGTCCTACGAGAAGTACTTC.

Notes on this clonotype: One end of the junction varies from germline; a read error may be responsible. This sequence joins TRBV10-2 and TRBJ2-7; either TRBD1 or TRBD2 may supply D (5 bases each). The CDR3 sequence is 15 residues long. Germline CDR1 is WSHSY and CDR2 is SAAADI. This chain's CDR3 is CVSSDSAGSSYEQYF. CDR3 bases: TGCGTCAGCAGTGATTCTGCAGGGAGCTCCTACGAGCAGTACTTC.

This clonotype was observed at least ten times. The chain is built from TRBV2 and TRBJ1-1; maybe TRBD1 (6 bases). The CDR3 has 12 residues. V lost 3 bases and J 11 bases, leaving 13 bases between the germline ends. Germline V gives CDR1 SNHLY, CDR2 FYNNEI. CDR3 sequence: CASSDRGFRAFF. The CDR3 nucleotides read TGTGCCAGCAGTGACAGGGGATTTCGTGCTTTCTTT.

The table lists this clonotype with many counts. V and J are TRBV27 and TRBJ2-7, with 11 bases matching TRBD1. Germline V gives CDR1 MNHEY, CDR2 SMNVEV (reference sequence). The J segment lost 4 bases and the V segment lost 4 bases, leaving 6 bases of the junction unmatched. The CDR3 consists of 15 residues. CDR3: CASSSPGQGEYEQYF. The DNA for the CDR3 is TGTGCCAGCAGTTCCCCGGGACAGGGGGAGTACGAGCAGTACTTC.

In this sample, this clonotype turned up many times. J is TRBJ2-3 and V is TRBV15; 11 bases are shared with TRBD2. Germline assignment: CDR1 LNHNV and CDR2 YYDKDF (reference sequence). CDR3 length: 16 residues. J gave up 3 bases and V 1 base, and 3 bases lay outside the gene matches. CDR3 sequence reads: CATSRGLAGGTDTQYF. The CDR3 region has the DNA TGTGCCACCAGCAGAGGGTTAGCGGGAGGGACAGATACGCAGTATTTT. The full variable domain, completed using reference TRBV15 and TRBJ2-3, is DAMVIQNPRYQVTQFGKPVTLSCSQTLNHNVMYWYQQKSSQAPKLLFHYYDKDFNNEADTPDNFQSRRPNTSFCFLDIRSPGLGDTAMYLCATSRGLAGGTDTQYFGPGTRLTVL.

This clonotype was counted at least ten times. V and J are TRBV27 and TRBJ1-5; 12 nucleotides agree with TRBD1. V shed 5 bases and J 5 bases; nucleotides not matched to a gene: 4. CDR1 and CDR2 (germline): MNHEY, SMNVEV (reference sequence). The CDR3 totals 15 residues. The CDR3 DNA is TGTGCCAGCAGTCCCCGGGACAGGGGGCATCAGCCCCAGCATTTT. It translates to CASSPRDRGHQPQHF.

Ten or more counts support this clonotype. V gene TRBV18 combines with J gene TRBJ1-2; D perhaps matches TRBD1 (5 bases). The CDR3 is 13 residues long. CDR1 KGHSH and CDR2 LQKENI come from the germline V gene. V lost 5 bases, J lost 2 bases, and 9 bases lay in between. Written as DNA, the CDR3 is TGTGCCAGCTCAACGGACAAAAACTATGGCTACACCTTC. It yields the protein CASSTDKNYGYTF.

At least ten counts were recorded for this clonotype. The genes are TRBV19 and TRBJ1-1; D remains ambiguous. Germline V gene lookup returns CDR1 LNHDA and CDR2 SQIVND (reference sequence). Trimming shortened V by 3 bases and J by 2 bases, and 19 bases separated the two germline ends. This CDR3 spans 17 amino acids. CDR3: CASSIRTDSGANTEAFF. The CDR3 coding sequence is TGTGCCAGTAGTATTCGGACCGACTCTGGTGCAAACACTGAAGCTTTCTTT.

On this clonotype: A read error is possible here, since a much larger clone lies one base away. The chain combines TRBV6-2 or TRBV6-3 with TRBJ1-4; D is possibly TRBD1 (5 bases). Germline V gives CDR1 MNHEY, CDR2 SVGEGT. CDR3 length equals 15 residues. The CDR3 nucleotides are TGTGCCAGCAGTAAGGGGCAGGGTACTAATCAAAAACTGTTTTTT. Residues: CASSKGQGTNQKLFF.